This entry lists 9 T cell receptor beta chains sequenced from one sample in a study of regulatory T cells in long-lasting Graves disease. Researchers made TCR beta libraries by using iRepertoire HTBI primers and running Arm-PCR on CDR3 regions. TCRdb redid the calling of the multiplex PCR reads with MiXCR, one entry per CDR3 protein. The repertoire has 450,000 or so distinct CDR3 sequences, about 20% of them found once; the top ten carry approximately 8%. Time point in this sample: persistent/refractory GD, antithyroid drugs over 5 years with positive TRAb. PBMCs were the source of the RNA used for TCR sequencing. The sequenced sample was peripheral blood mononuclear cells (PBMCs), obtained when the disease was refractory, from a patient treated with antithyroid drugs. The receptor source for this set is a female donor with Graves disease.

V and J are TRBV6-1 and TRBJ2-7, with TRBD1 identical over 10 bases. The germline gives CDR1 MNHNS, CDR2 SASEGT. This CDR3 spans 15 amino acids. V shed 6 bases and J 5 bases; nucleotides not matched to a gene: 10. As DNA, the CDR3 is TGTGCCAGCAGAGGGACAGGGGCGCCTTTGAACGAGCAGTACTTC. Translated: CASRGTGAPLNEQYF.

DNA of the CDR3: TGTGCCAGCTCACTGGGCTTCGCCGACGAGCAGTACTTC. Its translation: CASSLGFADEQYF. This sequence joins TRBV18 and TRBJ2-7; D unclear. The germline gives CDR1 KGHSH, CDR2 LQKENI. The CDR3 loop spans 13 amino acids. V shed 4 bases and J shed 5 bases, with 12 bases lying between them.

This clonotype was seen once. A much larger clonotype is one base distant, so this may be a read error. The CDR3 bases are TGTGCCAGCAGTTACCGACCCTCAGGGCCCGCTGAAGCTCTCTTT. It specifies CASSYRPSGPAEALF. The rearrangement links TRBV27 to TRBJ1-1, with a weak D call TRBD1 (5 bases). This CDR3 comprises 15 residues. Germline V gene lookup returns CDR1 MNHEY and CDR2 SMNVEV (reference sequence).

This clonotype has more than one count but fewer than ten. The chain links TRBV3-1 to TRBJ1-1; D perhaps matches TRBD1 (5 bases). Trimming took 5 bases from V and 9 from J, leaving 19 bases between them. The CDR3 has 14 residues. Germline V gives CDR1 LGHDT, CDR2 YNNKEL (reference sequence). The CDR3 sequence is CASSEGTAYVKAFF. The CDR3 DNA follows: TGTGCCAGCAGCGAAGGGACGGCGTACGTTAAAGCTTTCTTT.

J is TRBJ2-2 and V is TRBV12-3 or TRBV12-4, with TRBD2 matching over 10 bases. Trimming took 6 bases from V and 4 from J; bases not matched to a gene: 5. The CDR3 totals 15 residues. The CDR3 region is CASRTSGISTGELFF. The DNA of the CDR3 is TGTGCCAGCAGAACTAGCGGGATTAGCACCGGGGAGCTGTTTTTT.

The gene calls are TRBV19 and TRBJ1-4; 11 nucleotides agree with TRBD1. J lost 7 bases, V lost 5 bases, and 6 bases had no gene match. In germline, CDR1 is LNHDA, CDR2 SQIVND (reference sequence). This CDR3 is 15 amino acids long. Written as DNA, the CDR3 is TGTGCCAGTAGTCCGTCCGGGACAGGGGGTGAAAAACTGTTTTTT. Protein: CASSPSGTGGEKLFF.

Concerning this clonotype itself: A much larger clone lies one base from this, so it may be a read error. The chain couples TRBV20-1 to TRBJ1-1, with 7 bases matching TRBD1. Germline CDR1 is DFQATT and CDR2 is SNEGSKA (reference sequence). This CDR3 contains 14 residues. Here the CDR3 reads CSAIKTGMNTEVFF. The CDR3 nucleotides read TGCAGTGCTATAAAGACAGGGATGAACACTGAAGTTTTCTTT.

This clonotype was recorded many times. The chain combines TRBV27 with TRBJ2-2; the D gene is possibly TRBD2 (6 bases). The CDR3 has 17 amino acids. V was clipped by 1 base and J by 6 bases, with 18 bases between them. The germline V gene encodes CDR1 MNHEY and CDR2 SMNVEV (reference sequence). Here the CDR3 reads CASSLYSQTGGAGELFF. Written as DNA, the CDR3 is TGTGCCAGCAGTTTATACTCGCAAACCGGGGGAGCCGGGGAGCTGTTTTTT.

V and J are TRBV15 and TRBJ1-5; D is ambiguous. CDR1 and CDR2 (germline): LNHNV, YYDKDF (reference sequence). V was trimmed by 5 bases and J by 0 bases, leaving 8 bases between them. The CDR3 has 14 residues. CDR3 nucleotides: TGTGCCACCAGCGGCGGACTTAGCAATCAGCCCCAGCATTTT. Its protein is CATSGGLSNQPQHF.